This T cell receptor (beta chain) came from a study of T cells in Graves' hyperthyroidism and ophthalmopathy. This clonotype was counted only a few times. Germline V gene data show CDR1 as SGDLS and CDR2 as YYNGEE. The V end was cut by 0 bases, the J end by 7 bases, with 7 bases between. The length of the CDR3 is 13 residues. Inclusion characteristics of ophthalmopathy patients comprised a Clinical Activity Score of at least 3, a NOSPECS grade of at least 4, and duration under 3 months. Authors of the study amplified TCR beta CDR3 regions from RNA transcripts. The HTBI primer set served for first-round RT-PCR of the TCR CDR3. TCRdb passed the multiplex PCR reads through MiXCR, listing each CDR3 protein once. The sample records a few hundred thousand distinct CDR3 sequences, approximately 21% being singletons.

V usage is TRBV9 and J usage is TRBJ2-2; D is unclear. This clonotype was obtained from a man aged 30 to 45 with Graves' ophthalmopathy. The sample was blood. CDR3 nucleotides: TGTGCCAGCAGCGTAGTTGTGGGCGGGGAGCTGTTTTTT. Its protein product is CASSVVVGGELFF. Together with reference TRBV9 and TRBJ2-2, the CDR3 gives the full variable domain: DSGVTQTPKHLITATGQRVTLRCSPRSGDLSVYWYQQSLDQGLQFLIQYYNGEERAKGNILERFSAQQFPDLHSELNLSSLELGDSALYFCASSVVVGGELFFGEGSRLTVL.